This T cell receptor beta chain appears in the sequencing data of a study of T cells in Graves' hyperthyroidism and ophthalmopathy. The study, taken as a whole, reports: Ophthalmopathy, as predicted by the model, came a median approximately 6.5 months after the prediction.

Comment on this clonotype: Its antigen is not identified.

The V gene lost 6 bases and the J gene lost 9 bases, with 20 bases spanning the gap. Looked up from germline, CDR1 is MNHNS and CDR2 is SASEGT. There are 14 residues in the CDR3. Graves' hyperthyroidism qualified as stable when ophthalmopathy did not progress within 18 months. Patients showing uncontrolled infection, other autoimmune disease, pregnancy or lactation were ineligible. The TCR beta CDR3 regions underwent amplification using RNA transcripts as the source. RT-PCR in the first round (using the HTBI primer set) targeted the TCR CDR3. TCRdb itself ran the multiplex PCR reads through MiXCR, one entry per CDR3 protein. The sample shows fewer than 350,000 distinct CDR3 sequences, roughly a fifth of them seen only once.

The sample consisted of blood. The genes are TRBV6-1 and TRBJ1-1; maybe TRBD1 (5 bases). The sequence derives from a woman in her forties or fifties with Graves' hyperthyroidism. In DNA, the CDR3 is TGTGCCAGCAGCGGGGACGGAAAAAGTGGGAAAGCTTTCTTT. This sequence encodes CASSGDGKSGKAFF.